This is a list of T cell receptor beta chains from one sample in a study of beta chain features in type 1 diabetes. Assay used: immunoSEQ multiplex PCR; TCRdb lists only in-frame clones, some missing. The sample lists just over 150,000 clones, approximately 12% occurring once. Sequencing used central memory CD4+ T cells from blood. Source of these receptors: a man aged 18 to 30 in good health. Both conserved end residues are trimmed from each CDR3. A clone size is listed for some rows: how often the clone was seen (once, few, many), or a class if it is expanded.

J gene,clone size,V gene,CDR3 protein
TRBJ1-2,-,TRBV14,ASSQDGYEGQNYGYT
TRBJ2-1,-,TRBV18,ASSSTGLTYNEQF
TRBJ2-2,-,TRBV4-2,ASSQDRLAGKAGELF
TRBJ2-3,few,TRBV9,ASSVGVIADTQY
TRBJ1-1,few,TRBV7-9,ASSLGSTEAF
TRBJ2-7,few,TRBV15,ATSRPDAEQY
TRBJ1-1,-,TRBV29-1,SVTYTRTEAF
TRBJ1-6,-,TRBV5-1,ASSLVQGDSPLH
TRBJ1-1,-,TRBV15,ATSRDPYPGSSEAF
TRBJ1-2,few,TRBV4-3,ASSQAPDGGQSYGYT
TRBJ1-4,-,TRBV19,ASSTGMKNEKLF
TRBJ1-2,-,TRBV7-9,ASSLAFSEGYT
TRBJ2-5,-,TRBV4-2,ASSRGVGETQY
TRBJ2-4,many,TRBV4-3,ASSQDAGGSVFKNIQY
TRBJ2-1,-,TRBV28,ASSLQGGRNEQF
TRBJ1-2,few,TRBV6-6,ASSYPNLGEDGYT
TRBJ2-2,-,TRBV2,ASSVPTGSAGELF
TRBJ2-7,many,TRBV15,ATSRDKEDRREQY
TRBJ2-4,-,TRBV28,ASSWGLAAEGLAKNIQY
TRBJ1-1,-,TRBV7-3,ASSFRGGDTEAF
TRBJ1-2,-,TRBV2,ASNTPGPTYGYT
TRBJ1-2,many,TRBV4-3,ASSQDRGTGVGT
TRBJ1-1,-,TRBV4-1,ASSQEGSMNTEAF
TRBJ1-1,-,TRBV28,ASSLVLGTSGGTEAF
TRBJ2-1,-,TRBV7-9,ASSSLGPF
TRBJ2-1,few,TRBV7-2,ASSLARQGEQF
TRBJ1-6,few,TRBV9,ASSVGTGGLDSPLH
TRBJ2-2,few,TRBV5-1,ASSLNQREGRTGELF
TRBJ2-7,-,TRBV5-1,ASTILTGPNNEQY
TRBJ2-5,-,TRBV28,ASSQRGQGEETQY
TRBJ1-2,few,TRBV28,ASSLGQFYGYT
TRBJ2-5,-,TRBV27,ASSFKASSVTQY
TRBJ1-1,-,TRBV7-6,ASSLAAGVVGAF
TRBJ2-1,few,TRBV7-3,ASSLSGSYNEQF
TRBJ2-6,few,TRBV7-9,ASSPAGVLVLT
TRBJ2-3,few,TRBV29-1,SVDPAGSTDTQY
TRBJ2-5,-,TRBV5-6,ASSLDILGGEGETQY
TRBJ1-2,-,TRBV6-6,ASNPTGQWGGYT
TRBJ2-5,many,TRBV19,ASSSLRAETQY
TRBJ2-2,few,TRBV5-1,ASSSGTGDTGELF
TRBJ2-5,-,TRBV6-5,ASSYRRQETQY
TRBJ2-1,few,TRBV14,ASSQIKTGGSYNEQF
TRBJ2-3,-,TRBV27,ASSSPATDSTDTQY
TRBJ2-3,few,TRBV5-1,ASSFDPPTDTQY
TRBJ2-7,few,TRBV6-1,ASSDAGTGFLEQY
TRBJ1-1,-,TRBV6-4,ASSAIWGGNTEAF
TRBJ2-7,-,TRBV7-6,ASSLEVSGGGYEQY
TRBJ1-1,-,TRBV7-2,ASSVAMNTEAF